Many counts were recorded for the clone carrying this TCR beta chain. Its cognate antigen is unknown. The data were obtained in a study of naive and memory T cell subsets. Study conclusions and caveats: Especially in CD8 cells, naive repertoires contained a few larger clonotypes, possibly CD45RA-re-expressing memory cells. From naive to CM, EM and EMRA, diversity decreased and Gini increased.

Both TRBC1 and TRBC2 were covered by a beta constant-region primer of two equimolar oligonucleotides. Ligated cDNA was amplified by four rounds of PCR with nested alpha and beta constant-region primers and SP2. MiXCR, run by TCRdb on the UMI-ligation and nested PCR reads, gives a single entry per CDR3 protein. The sample holds 150,000 or so distinct CDR3 sequences, roughly 22% seen once. Sequencing was performed on naive CD4+ T cells from blood. The receptor was derived from a human donor in good health.

CDR3 nucleotide sequence: TGCAGCGTTGACCGTTCAGGGGAGACCCAGTACTTC. This encodes CSVDRSGETQYF. This chain links TRBV29-1 with TRBJ2-5, with D perhaps matching TRBD1 (5 bases). V gave up 3 bases and J gave up 5 bases, with 10 bases separating them. The CDR3 runs 12 residues. From germline, CDR1 is SQVTM and CDR2 ANQGSEA.